This T cell receptor beta chain was sequenced in a study of CD8+ T cells in alopecia areata. For the study at large: Treated patients received severity scores based on the percentage of scalp area affected. Overall study results and limits: The link between baseline CD8+ expansion and response remains uncertain with one nonresponder. In scalp and blood during tofacitinib, many expanded lesional clones persisted.

In each case, RNA was isolated and then reverse transcribed into cDNA as the sequencing template. Profiling relied on immunoSEQ multiplex PCR, and the TCRdb table lists in-frame clones only, not all of them. The profile covers around 100,000 clones, with just under 60% appearing a single time and approximately 16% taken by the ten largest. Note on this clone: Its antigen is as yet unknown.

Sample treatment: oral pan-JAK inhibitor, 5-10 mg twice daily. Lesional scalp tissue (obtained by punch biopsy) and peripheral blood were collected from alopecia areata patients. Sequenced material: CD8+ T cells sorted from blood, taken between weeks 55 and 65, from a patient treated with tofacitinib. The clonotype comes from a human donor with alopecia areata.

CDR3 amino acids: CASSSNREPNFDEQFF. CDR3 nucleotide sequence: TGTGCCAGCAGTTCCAACCGGGAACCTAATTTCGATGAGCAGTTCTTC. V is TRBV27 and J is TRBJ2-1; D is possibly TRBD2 (5 bases). This CDR3 region has 16 residues. V was clipped by 4 bases and J by 8 bases, with 21 bases between them. CDR1 and CDR2 from the germline V gene are MNHEY and SMNVEV (reference sequence).